This T cell receptor (beta chain) was identified in a study of read filtering for tumor transcriptome and immune sequencing. Whole-study findings and limits: Compared with RNA-seq, IR-seq gave much higher clonotype depth and reliability. Without single-read clonotypes, shared clonotype proportions correlated more between IR-seq and RNA-seq. About four fifths of IR-seq clonotypes had a single read, yet these held 3% to 4% of reads.

As regards this clonotype: As yet, its antigen is unknown. The germline gene is not matched at one end of the junction; a read error may be the cause.

Per germline, CDR1 SEHNR and CDR2 FQNEAQ (reference sequence). This CDR3 has 15 amino acids. Molecular barcoded adaptors covering alpha/delta and beta/gamma chains were used on 400 ng RNA. A single record per CDR3 protein comes from TCRdb applying MiXCR to the reads. The sample lists tens of thousands of distinct CDR3 sequences, about 15% seen once, with about 42% in the top ten. Sample: a population of CD138-negative cells sorted from bone marrow. The clonotype was recovered from a donor at least 40 years old with multiple myeloma. The chain is built from TRBV7-9 and TRBJ1-1, with D uncertain. CDR3 region: CASSFPRTANTEALF. The CDR3 bases are TGTGCCAGCAGCTTCCCCCGTACAGCGAACACTGAAGCTCTCTTT. The whole variable domain, remainder taken from reference TRBV7-9 and TRBJ1-1, is DTGVSQNPRHKITKRGQNVTFRCDPISEHNRLYWYRQTLGQGPEFLTYFQNEAQLEKSRLLSDRFSAERPKGSFSTLEIQRTEQGDSAMYLCASSFPRTANTEALFGQGTRLTVV.